The sequence of this T cell receptor (beta chain) was determined in a study of CD8+ T cells in alopecia areata. The authors extracted RNA and reverse transcribed it into cDNA as the sequencing template. The data were produced by immunoSEQ multiplex PCR, yet TCRdb's version contains in-frame clones alone and is incomplete. Among approximately 210,000 clones listed, approximately 65% were seen once. This CDR3 region has 16 residues. Germline CDR1 is MNHNS and CDR2 is SASEGT. V shed 2 bases, J shed 3 bases, and the junction held 7 bases outside the gene matches. Whole-study findings and limits: In scalp and blood, many expanded lesional clones persisted during tofacitinib. Significant decreases in scalp clonality and expanded CD8+ clones followed tofacitinib treatment.

In regard to this clone: Its target is not known.

Treatment defined: oral pan-JAK inhibitor, 5-10 mg twice daily. The receptor's source is a human donor with alopecia areata. The material was CD4+ T cells sorted from blood, obtained at week 44, from a patient treated with tofacitinib. The rearrangement links TRBV6-1 to TRBJ2-5; TRBD1 matches at 9 bases. CDR3 sequence (DNA): TGTGCCAGCAGTGAATTAACAGGGGGCTCTGAAGAGACCCAGTACTTC. This translates into CASSELTGGSEETQYF.